Listed here are 10 T cell receptor beta chains from one sample, sequenced in a study of blood T cell repertoires in COVID-19. The data were produced by immunoSEQ multiplex PCR, yet TCRdb's version contains in-frame clones alone and is incomplete. This table holds some 180,000 clones, 70% to 90% found once. Sequencing was done on a sample of peripheral blood. The receptors stem from a man between 60 and 70 years old with active or convalescent COVID-19.

The genes are TRBV24-1 and TRBJ2-1; 9 nucleotides line up with TRBD2. The CDR3 consists of 16 residues. CDR1 KGHDR and CDR2 SFDVKD come from the germline V gene. The V gene end was trimmed by 3 bases and the J gene end by 6 bases; junction bases not matched to a gene: 8. The CDR3 spells CATSDAAGGSVNEQFF. The CDR3 region has the DNA TGTGCCACCAGTGATGCCGCGGGGGGGAGCGTCAATGAGCAGTTCTTC.

J is TRBJ2-5 and V is TRBV20-1; unclear D gene. Germline lookup yields CDR1 DFQATT and CDR2 SNEGSKA (reference sequence). The CDR3 runs to 13 residues. With 3 bases removed from V and 0 bases from J, the gap between germline ends came to 8 bases. This CDR3 reads CSASRVDQETQYF. CDR3 nucleotides: TGCAGTGCTAGTCGCGTAGACCAAGAGACCCAGTACTTC.

The rearrangement uses TRBV6-5 and TRBJ2-1; D is possibly TRBD1 (5 bases). The CDR3 has 15 residues. CDR1 MNHEY and CDR2 SVGAGI come from the germline V gene. Deletions cut 6 bases from V and 4 bases from J, with 16 bases between. The CDR3 spells CASSQTDPRYNEQFF. The CDR3 bases are TGTGCCAGCAGCCAGACAGACCCCAGGTACAATGAGCAGTTCTTC.

The J gene is TRBJ1-1, the V gene TRBV27; 10 nucleotides agree with TRBD1. This CDR3 spans 13 amino acids. The trim removed 2 bases at V and 11 bases at J, leaving 5 bases unmatched. Germline V gives CDR1 MNHEY, CDR2 SMNVEV (reference sequence). The CDR3 nucleotides are TGTGCCAGCAGTTTAGGGACAGGGGTTGAGGCTTTCTTT. Translated, it gives CASSLGTGVEAFF.

This clone was seen just once. This rearrangement joins TRBV6-5 to TRBJ1-5, with D maybe TRBD1 (5 bases). CDR1 and CDR2 (germline): MNHEY, SVGAGI. Deletions cut 6 bases from V and 4 bases from J, with 16 bases between. The CDR3 covers 15 residues. In DNA, the CDR3 is TGTGCCAGCAGGATCGGTGGGGGGGGTAATCAGCCCCAGCATTTT. Its translation is CASRIGGGGNQPQHF.

The genes are TRBV5-1 and TRBJ2-7; TRBD1 matches at 9 bases. Trimming cost V 3 bases and J 7 bases; bases outside gene matches: 5. Germline V CDR1 and CDR2: SGHRS, YFSETQ. The CDR3 is 13 amino acids. The CDR3 bases are TGCGCCAGCAGCTCCGGGACAGGGAAGGAGCAGTACTTC. Translation: CASSSGTGKEQYF.

The rearrangement links TRBV29-1 to TRBJ2-7, with TRBD1 matching 11 bases. Trimming at V came to 6 bases and at J to 3 bases, leaving 10 bases not matched to a gene. Germline CDR1 SQVTM, CDR2 ANQGSEA. This CDR3 has 15 amino acids. This chain's CDR3 is CSVAGTGGIGYEQYF. As DNA, the CDR3 is TGCAGCGTCGCCGGGACAGGGGGTATAGGCTACGAGCAGTACTTC.

This clone was recorded once. V is TRBV6-1 and J is TRBJ1-4; D gene ambiguous. The CDR3 consists of 13 residues. CDR1 and CDR2 from the germline V gene are MNHNS and SASEGT. Trimming pared 1 base from V and 14 bases from J, leaving 14 bases between. CDR3 amino acids: CASSEVPVAVLFF. The CDR3 region has the DNA TGTGCCAGCAGTGAAGTCCCCGTGGCCGTCCTGTTTTTT.

This chain joins TRBV6-5 and TRBJ1-1; a possible D gene is TRBD1 (6 bases). The CDR3 runs to 15 residues. Trimming took off 8 bases at V and 1 base at J, with 17 bases between the two ends. Germline V gene lookup returns CDR1 MNHEY and CDR2 SVGAGI. CDR3 loop: CASGGGLRRNTEAFF. CDR3 DNA: TGTGCCAGCGGGGGCGGCCTTAGGCGGAACACTGAAGCTTTCTTT.

The rearrangement uses TRBV29-1 and TRBJ1-1; 7 positions agree with TRBD1. Germline CDR1 and CDR2: SQVTM and ANQGSEA. This CDR3 has 12 amino acids. The V segment lost 6 bases and the J segment 10 bases; nucleotides outside the gene matches: 11. CDR3 sequence reads: CSVLTYRGAAFF. In DNA, the CDR3 is TGCAGCGTCCTGACATACAGGGGTGCAGCTTTCTTT. Supplemented by reference TRBV29-1 and TRBJ1-1, the full variable domain reads SAVISQKPSRDICQRGTSLTIQCQVDSQVTMMFWYRQQPGQSLTLIATANQGSEATYESGFVIDKFPISRPNLTFSTLTVSNMSPEDSSIYLCSVLTYRGAAFFGQGTRLTVV.